The 30 T cell receptor beta chains reported below all come from one sample, sequenced in a study of shared clonotypes between healthy human individuals. CD45RO-negative, CCR7-positively selected cells formed the naive CD8 fraction, excluding terminally differentiated effector memory CD45RA+ cells. This table comes from immunoSEQ multiplex PCR, and its TCRdb copy is limited to in-frame clones, with some not included. Among roughly 2.1 million clones listed, about 92% were seen once. The specimen sequenced was naive CD8+ T cells from PBMCs. The receptors were sampled from a young man in good health. Some clones in this sample may be carry-over from other donors' samples.

The J gene is TRBJ2-7, the V gene TRBV29-1; 7 bases line up with TRBD2. Germline V CDR1 and CDR2: SQVTM, ANQGSEA. The CDR3 contains 17 residues. The V gene end was trimmed by 6 bases and the J gene end by 2 bases; junction bases not matched to a gene: 19. The CDR3 spells CSVCPDGEGYYPYEQYF. For the CDR3, the DNA is TGCAGCGTCTGTCCGGACGGGGAGGGCTACTATCCCTACGAGCAGTACTTC.

The rearrangement joins TRBV28 to TRBJ2-3; 8 positions agree with TRBD2. This CDR3 region has 16 residues. From germline, CDR1 is MDHEN and CDR2 SYDVKM. J was trimmed by 6 bases and V by 7 bases; bases with no gene match: 15. The CDR3 sequence is CASIPTRGLVTDTQYF. The DNA for the CDR3 is TGTGCCAGCATCCCGACCAGGGGACTAGTTACGGATACGCAGTATTTT.

The CDR3 spells CASSQEEWGRGEKLFF. Written as DNA, the CDR3 is TGCGCCAGCAGCCAAGAAGAGTGGGGGAGAGGTGAAAAACTGTTTTTT. The rearrangement links TRBV4-3 to TRBJ1-4; TRBD1 is a possible D gene (5 bases). Germline assignment: CDR1 LGHNA and CDR2 YSLEER. Trimming shortened V by 0 bases and J by 7 bases, and 15 bases separated the two germline ends. The CDR3 runs to 16 residues.

The rearrangement joins TRBV11-2 to TRBJ2-1; weak D call: TRBD1 (5 bases). Trimming pared 5 bases from V and 0 bases from J, leaving 11 bases between. Germline V CDR1 and CDR2: SGHAT, FQNNGV. The CDR3 covers 15 residues. CDR3 in DNA: TGTGCCAGCAGCCGACAGCCCAGCTCCTACAATGAGCAGTTCTTC. Amino acid sequence: CASSRQPSSYNEQFF.

Details on this clone: The sample contains more than one DNA sequence encoding this CDR3. The chain has TRBV28 and TRBJ2-7; TRBD2 matches 9 bases. The ends lost 3 bases at V and 3 bases at J; junction bases unmatched: 6. The CDR3 length is 15 residues. Germline CDR1 and CDR2: MDHEN and SYDVKM. Here the CDR3 reads CASSFPAGGIYEQYF. In DNA form, the CDR3 reads TGTGCCAGCAGTTTCCCAGCGGGAGGAATCTACGAGCAGTACTTC.

This clone was counted once. The genes are TRBV4-3 and TRBJ1-2, with 10 positions matching TRBD1. With V trimmed by 1 base and J by 8 bases, 4 bases remained unmatched. Germline CDR1 is LGHNA and CDR2 is YSLEER. The CDR3 sequence is 14 residues long. For the CDR3, the DNA is TGCGCCAGCAGCCAAGTCGAGACAGGGGGCGGCTACACCTTC. Its translation: CASSQVETGGGYTF.

The V gene is TRBV7-9, the J gene TRBJ2-1; D is undetermined. V lost 1 base to trimming and J lost 4 bases, with 11 bases between them. The CDR3 extends over 15 amino acids. CDR1 and CDR2 (germline): SEHNR, FQNEAQ (reference sequence). The CDR3 here is CASSLGQKPYNEQFF. CDR3 sequence (DNA): TGTGCCAGCAGCTTAGGGCAGAAACCGTACAATGAGCAGTTCTTC. Together with reference TRBV7-9 and TRBJ2-1, the CDR3 gives the full variable domain: DTGVSQNPRHKITKRGQNVTFRCDPISEHNRLYWYRQTLGQGPEFLTYFQNEAQLEKSRLLSDRFSAERPKGSFSTLEIQRTEQGDSAMYLCASSLGQKPYNEQFFGPGTRLTVL.

Worth noting for this clone: This specimen includes other DNA sequences encoding the same CDR3. This chain joins TRBV7-9 and TRBJ2-1; D perhaps matches TRBD2 (6 bases). CDR3 length: 12 residues. V lost 2 bases and J 10 bases, leaving 9 bases between the germline ends. The germline V gene has CDR1 SEHNR and CDR2 FQNEAQ (reference sequence). The CDR3 DNA is TGTGCCAGCAGCTTAAGTGGGGGGGAGCAGTTCTTC. Translation: CASSLSGGEQFF.

This chain joins TRBV9 and TRBJ2-3; a possible D gene is TRBD1 (6 bases). CDR1 and CDR2 from the germline V gene are SGDLS and YYNGEE. The CDR3 spans 17 residues. Trimming left V 0 bases short and J 4 bases short, with 18 bases between. Here the CDR3 DNA reads TGTGCCAGCAGCGTAGCTGGGCCAGGGGCGGAAGCAGATACGCAGTATTTT. This encodes CASSVAGPGAEADTQYF. The whole variable domain, remainder taken from reference TRBV9 and TRBJ2-3, is DSGVTQTPKHLITATGQRVTLRCSPRSGDLSVYWYQQSLDQGLQFLIQYYNGEERAKGNILERFSAQQFPDLHSELNLSSLELGDSALYFCASSVAGPGAEADTQYFGPGTRLTVL.

The chain combines TRBV18 with TRBJ2-3, with D possibly TRBD2 on 5 matching bases. CDR1 KGHSH and CDR2 LQKENI come from the germline V gene. Trimming stripped 2 bases from V and 4 bases from J, with 16 bases between. The CDR3 totals 16 residues. CDR3: CASSPFGHGKPDTQYF. CDR3 coding DNA: TGTGCCAGCTCACCATTTGGTCACGGGAAACCAGATACGCAGTATTTT.

The V and J genes are TRBV7-2 and TRBJ2-7; 8 positions match TRBD1. The CDR3 extends over 15 amino acids. Germline-derived CDR1 and CDR2 are SGHTA and FQGNSA. V was pared by 4 bases and J by 2 bases, with 7 bases of the junction left unmatched. The CDR3 protein is CASSYDRGPTYEQYF. The CDR3 DNA follows: TGTGCCAGCAGCTATGACAGGGGACCCACCTACGAGCAGTACTTC. Using reference TRBV7-2 and TRBJ2-7 for the parts outside the CDR3, the full variable domain is GAGVSQSPSNKVTEKGKDVELRCDPISGHTALYWYRQSLGQGLEFLIYFQGNSAPDKSGLPSDRFSAERTGGSVSTLTIQRTQQEDSAVYLCASSYDRGPTYEQYFGPGTRLTVT.

The rearrangement links TRBV27 to TRBJ1-1, with 7 bases that match TRBD1. Germline V lookup: CDR1 MNHEY, CDR2 SMNVEV (reference sequence). The trim removed 3 bases at V and 0 bases at J, leaving 16 bases unmatched. This CDR3 has 19 amino acids. CDR3 sequence reads: CASSFTSPGQNIMNTEAFF. The CDR3 DNA reads as TGTGCCAGCAGTTTTACAAGTCCGGGACAGAATATCATGAACACTGAAGCTTTCTTT.

The chain carries TRBV28 and TRBJ1-1; D gene unclear. The CDR3 has 16 amino acids. V lost 1 base to trimming and J lost 6 bases, with 18 bases between them. CDR1 and CDR2 (germline): MDHEN, SYDVKM. Written as DNA, the CDR3 is TGTGCCAGCAGTTTATTAGGGCGGGAGATCAGCGCTGAAGCTTTCTTT. Translated: CASSLLGREISAEAFF.

This chain uses TRBV9 with TRBJ2-3; 11 bases fit TRBD2. The CDR3 is 15 residues long. V lost 3 bases and J lost 5; bases outside the gene matches: 5. Germline V gene data show CDR1 as SGDLS and CDR2 as YYNGEE. DNA for the CDR3: TGTGCCAGCAGCGATAGCGGGAGGGCCGGAGATACGCAGTATTTT. Translated, it gives CASSDSGRAGDTQYF.

CDR3: CASSSGRGQFF. CDR3 sequence (DNA): TGTGCCAGCAGTTCGGGACGGGGACAGTTCTTC. The chain uses TRBV27 and TRBJ2-1; the D call may be TRBD1 or TRBD2 (5 bases each). V was clipped by 4 bases and J by 13 bases, with 11 bases between them. The CDR3 runs to 11 residues. Per germline, CDR1 MNHEY and CDR2 SMNVEV (reference sequence).

The rearrangement links TRBV30 to TRBJ2-1, with D perhaps given as TRBD1 or TRBD2 (5 bases each). The V and J ends lost 0 bases and 6 bases respectively, with 12 bases between them. CDR1 is GTSNPN, CDR2 SVGIG, per germline (reference sequence). CDR3 size: 14 residues. In DNA, the CDR3 is TGTGCCTGGAGTGTAGGGACCGGGGCCAATGAGCAGTTCTTC. It yields the protein CAWSVGTGANEQFF.

The V gene is TRBV7-8, the J gene TRBJ1-6, with D uncertain. Germline CDR1 is SGHVS and CDR2 is FQNEAQ. Trimming removed 0 bases at V and 5 bases at J, with 11 bases between. The CDR3 totals 16 residues. In nucleotides, the CDR3 is TGTGCCAGCAGCTTAGCCTCGGCAGTAAATAATTCACCCCTCCACTTT. Residues: CASSLASAVNNSPLHF.

Only one count was recorded for this clone. The chain employs TRBV2 and TRBJ2-7; tentative D call: TRBD2 (5 bases). The CDR3 contains 11 residues. Per germline, CDR1 SNHLY and CDR2 FYNNEI. V shed 9 bases and J shed 5 bases, with 11 bases lying between them. Here the CDR3 reads CARIYGNEQYF. Written as DNA, the CDR3 is TGTGCCAGAATCTACGGGAACGAGCAGTACTTC.

This clone occurred a few times. The genes are TRBV19 and TRBJ1-1; a weak D match, TRBD1 (6 bases). Deletions cut 3 bases from V and 1 base from J, with 9 bases between. Germline lookup yields CDR1 LNHDA and CDR2 SQIVND (reference sequence). The CDR3 runs to 14 residues. For the CDR3, the DNA is TGTGCCAGTAGTATGGGAGGGGGGAACACTGAAGCTTTCTTT. Protein: CASSMGGGNTEAFF.

This clone was detected once. The J gene is TRBJ1-5, the V gene TRBV7-4; 9 bases align to TRBD1. V was pared by 5 bases and J by 2 bases, with 7 bases of the junction left unmatched. This CDR3 is 16 amino acids long. CDR1 is SGHVT and CDR2 is SQSDAQ in the germline V gene. The CDR3 region is CASSPDRGCGNQPQHF. The CDR3 coding sequence is TGTGCCAGCAGCCCAGACAGGGGGTGCGGCAATCAGCCCCAGCATTTT.

This sequence joins TRBV27 and TRBJ1-1; no clear D. The CDR3 runs to 13 residues. The germline V gene has CDR1 MNHEY and CDR2 SMNVEV (reference sequence). Trimming took 6 bases from V and 4 from J, leaving 12 bases between them. This CDR3 is CASSQILSTEAFF. CDR3 nucleotide sequence: TGTGCCAGCAGCCAAATTCTCAGCACTGAAGCTTTCTTT.

This rearrangement joins TRBV19 to TRBJ1-4; unclear D gene. Germline V gives CDR1 LNHDA, CDR2 SQIVND (reference sequence). This CDR3 is built from 13 residues. Trimming cost V 3 bases and J 8 bases, with 10 bases left between them. In nucleotides, the CDR3 is TGTGCCAGTAGTATTGCGCGTCTCGAAAAACTGTTTTTT. Translation: CASSIARLEKLFF.

V usage is TRBV5-1 and J usage is TRBJ2-2, with unresolved D. Trimming left V 2 bases short and J 0 bases short, with 8 bases between. The germline V gene has CDR1 SGHRS and CDR2 YFSETQ. This CDR3 comprises 15 residues. CDR3 sequence reads: CASSFGPTNTGELFF. For the CDR3, the DNA is TGCGCCAGCAGCTTCGGGCCGACGAACACCGGGGAGCTGTTTTTT.

This clone occurred a few times. This same CDR3 is encoded by further DNA sequences in the sample. The gene calls are TRBV9 and TRBJ2-2; no firm D call. Trimming cost V 0 bases and J 4 bases, with 4 bases left between them. Germline V gene sequence: CDR1 SGDLS, CDR2 YYNGEE. CDR3 length: 13 residues. CDR3 nucleotides: TGTGCCAGCAGCGTAGGGGGCACCGGGGAGCTGTTTTTT. This gives the protein CASSVGGTGELFF.

The table lists this clone with a count of one. This chain links TRBV27 with TRBJ2-1; no firm D call. The CDR3 runs 15 residues. Trimming took off 5 bases at V and 0 bases at J, with 11 bases between the two ends. Germline V gene lookup returns CDR1 MNHEY and CDR2 SMNVEV (reference sequence). CDR3 protein: CASSIFMGSYNEQFF. For the CDR3, the DNA is TGTGCCAGCAGTATATTCATGGGCTCCTACAATGAGCAGTTCTTC.

The chain links TRBV29-1 to TRBJ2-1; 7 bases are shared with TRBD2. CDR3 length equals 12 residues. CDR1 and CDR2 from the germline V gene are SQVTM and ANQGSEA. J gave up 4 bases and V 7 bases, and 4 bases lay outside the gene matches. The CDR3 DNA is TGCAGCGCCCCGCGGGGGTACAATGAGCAGTTCTTC. Translation: CSAPRGYNEQFF.

The chain joins TRBV27 to TRBJ2-2; D remains ambiguous. CDR3 length: 14 amino acids. The germline V and J ends were trimmed by 4 bases and 7 bases, with 13 bases remaining between them. The V gene's germline CDR1 is MNHEY and CDR2 SMNVEV (reference sequence). CDR3 protein: CASSWLGRVGELFF. CDR3 nucleotide sequence: TGTGCCAGCAGTTGGTTGGGTAGGGTCGGGGAGCTGTTTTTT.

The CDR3 bases are TGTGCCAGCAGTTTCGGTAGGGGTGTATACGAGCAGTACTTC. It codes for CASSFGRGVYEQYF. This chain connects TRBV28 to TRBJ2-7; perhaps TRBD1 as D (5 bases). The CDR3 covers 14 residues. The V end was cut by 3 bases, the J end by 4 bases, with 13 bases between. CDR1 and CDR2 from the germline V gene are MDHEN and SYDVKM.

The V and J genes are TRBV7-9 and TRBJ2-1, with D possibly TRBD1 on 6 matching bases. The CDR3 loop spans 14 amino acids. V was shortened by 2 bases and J by 2 bases, with 7 bases between the two germline ends. Germline CDR1 and CDR2: SEHNR and FQNEAQ (reference sequence). CDR3 bases: TGTGCCAGCAGCTTAAGGACAGCCTACAATGAGCAGTTCTTC. This codes for CASSLRTAYNEQFF. Together with reference TRBV7-9 and TRBJ2-1, the CDR3 gives the full variable domain: DTGVSQNPRHKITKRGQNVTFRCDPISEHNRLYWYRQTLGQGPEFLTYFQNEAQLEKSRLLSDRFSAERPKGSFSTLEIQRTEQGDSAMYLCASSLRTAYNEQFFGPGTRLTVL.

The rearrangement joins TRBV5-1 to TRBJ2-3; 8 positions agree with TRBD2. Germline assignment: CDR1 SGHRS and CDR2 YFSETQ. The trim removed 0 bases at V and 5 bases at J, leaving 8 bases unmatched. The CDR3 extends over 16 amino acids. The CDR3 region is CASSLEVGRAIDTQYF. CDR3 in DNA: TGCGCCAGCAGCTTGGAGGTCGGGAGGGCCATAGATACGCAGTATTTT.